This is a list of T cell receptor beta chains from one sample in a study of blood T cell repertoires in COVID-19. Produced via immunoSEQ multiplex PCR; TCRdb's table is partial and in-frame only. The table shows 190,000 or so clones, with about 86% occurring only once. Sequencing was performed on peripheral blood. These receptors all come from a woman in her 70s with acute or convalescent COVID-19. Each CDR3 is given with its conserved first and last residue. The D gene is left open where the match is weak. The size of a clone is reported for some rows only, either as once, few or many, or as a class for expanded clones.

TRBV3-1/TRBV3-2	TRBJ1-1	NA	TRBD1	TGTGCCAGCAGCCAAGTCACAGGGGGCTCTGAAGCTTTCTTT	CASSQVTGGSEAFF
TRBV5-1	TRBJ2-5	NA	NA	TGCGCCAGCAGCCACACAGGGGAGACCCAGTACTTC	CASSHTGETQYF
TRBV7-6	TRBJ2-3	NA	TRBD2	TGTGCCAGCAGCCTTAGCGGGAGGGTTGACGCAGATACGCAGTATTTT	CASSLSGRVDADTQYF
TRBV12-3/TRBV12-4	TRBJ1-2	NA	NA	TGTGCCAGCAGTTTCTCGAAGCATGGCTACACCTTC	CASSFSKHGYTF
TRBV7-3	TRBJ2-1	NA	TRBD2	TGTGCCAGCAGCTTAATAGCGGGAGATCGACTACTCTTC	CASSLIAGDRLLF
TRBV27	TRBJ2-1	once	TRBD2	TGTGCCAGCAGTTTAATTCGCGGGACTAGCGTCCATGAGCAGTTCTTC	CASSLIRGTSVHEQFF
TRBV27	TRBJ1-6	NA	NA	TGTGCCAGCAGTTTATCTACAGGTTATAATTCACCCCTCCACTTT	CASSLSTGYNSPLHF
TRBV21-1	TRBJ1-2	NA	NA	TGTGCCAGCAGCACCCCGCCGGGGACAGCCTATGGCTACACCTTC	CASSTPPGTAYGYTF
TRBV6-1	TRBJ1-2	NA	NA	TGTGCCAGCAGTGAAGTATCCAGGGGAGGGTATGGCTACACCTTC	CASSEVSRGGYGYTF
TRBV18	TRBJ1-1	NA	NA	TGTGCCAGCTCACGAGGTAACGGCAACACTGAAGCTTTCTTT	CASSRGNGNTEAFF
TRBV2	TRBJ1-3	NA	TRBD1	TGTGCCAGCAGGGCAGGGACAGCCGGAAACACCATATATTTT	CASRAGTAGNTIYF
TRBV12-3/TRBV12-4	TRBJ2-3	NA	NA	TGTGCCAGCACCACGGTAGTCACAGATACGCAGTATTTT	CASTTVVTDTQYF
TRBV5-6	TRBJ2-1	NA	NA	TGTGCCAGCACCATCCCGGAGCAATACAATGAGCAGTTCTTC	CASTIPEQYNEQFF
TRBV6-1	TRBJ1-5	NA	NA	TGTGCCAGCAGTGAGGGGGGGAGAAGCAATCAGCCCCAGCATTTT	CASSEGGRSNQPQHF
TRBV19	TRBJ1-5	NA	TRBD1	TGTGCCAGTAGTACTGGCAGGGGGCTTAGCAATCAGCCCCAGCATTTT	CASSTGRGLSNQPQHF
TRBV27	TRBJ1-3	NA	TRBD1	TGTGCCAGCAGTTTTCAGGGACAGGGAAACACCATATATTTT	CASSFQGQGNTIYF
TRBV7-9	TRBJ2-7	NA	TRBD2	TGTGCCAGCAGTCAAGCCGGGACTAGATTTAGCGAGCAGTACTTC	CASSQAGTRFSEQYF
TRBV6-5	TRBJ1-1	NA	TRBD1	TGTGCCAGCACCAGCGGACAGGGCAACACTGAAGCTTTCTTT	CASTSGQGNTEAFF
TRBV5-6	TRBJ1-5	NA	NA	TGTGCCAGCAGCTTATTAAATCAGCCCCAGCATTTT	CASSLLNQPQHF
TRBV5-6	TRBJ2-7	NA	NA	TGTGCCAGCAGCTTGGTATGGCGGGCGACCTACGAGCAGTACTTC	CASSLVWRATYEQYF
TRBV28	TRBJ2-7	NA	NA	TGTGCCAGCACTATCCGGGACACAACCTACGAGCAGTACTTC	CASTIRDTTYEQYF
TRBV3-1/TRBV3-2	TRBJ1-2	NA	NA	TGTGCCAGCAGCCAAGATCGGGGGGTCTATGGCTACACCTTC	CASSQDRGVYGYTF
TRBV27	TRBJ1-6	NA	NA	TGTGCCAGCAGTCAGTTTAATTCACCCCTCCACTTT	CASSQFNSPLHF
TRBV9	TRBJ1-1	NA	TRBD1	TGTGCCAGCAGCCCATCCACAGGGGACACTGAAGCTTTCTTT	CASSPSTGDTEAFF
TRBV10-3	TRBJ1-4	NA	NA	TGTGCCATCAGTGAGTCCGGAGCCTATAATGAAAAACTGTTTTTT	CAISESGAYNEKLFF
TRBV7-2	TRBJ1-5	NA	TRBD1	TGTGCCAGCAGCCCCCAACAGGGGAGCAATCAGCCCCAGCATTTT	CASSPQQGSNQPQHF
TRBV18	TRBJ1-5	NA	NA	TGTGCCAGCTCACGGGGAGATAGCAATCAGCCCCAGCATTTT	CASSRGDSNQPQHF
TRBV28	TRBJ1-2	NA	NA	TGTGCCAGCAAGGACAACGTTAACTATGGCTACACCTTC	CASKDNVNYGYTF
TRBV7-9	TRBJ2-3	NA	NA	TGTGCCAGCACCCCGGGACTCTCTAGCACAGATACGCAGTATTTT	CASTPGLSSTDTQYF
TRBV4-3	TRBJ1-5	NA	NA	TGCGCCAGCAGCCATCAGACAGGTTCACCCCAGCATTTT	CASSHQTGSPQHF
TRBV28	TRBJ1-2	few	NA	TGTGCCAGCAGTTCCCCCGTCCCCTATGGCTACACCTTC	CASSSPVPYGYTF
TRBV14	TRBJ2-2	NA	NA	TGTGCCAGCAGCCCGACAGTTAACACCGGGGAGCTGTTTTTT	CASSPTVNTGELFF
TRBV7-3	TRBJ2-1	NA	TRBD2	TGTGCCAGCAGCTCCCGACTAGCGGGAGGGCATAATGAGCAGTTCTTC	CASSSRLAGGHNEQFF
TRBV11-2	TRBJ1-2	NA	NA	TGTGCCAGCAGCTGGGCAGGGGATGGCTACACCTTC	CASSWAGDGYTF
TRBV4-1	TRBJ1-1	NA	NA	TGCGCCAGCAGCCAAGCCGGGGGGCTACCTGGGGCTGAAGCTTTCTTT	CASSQAGGLPGAEAFF
TRBV28	TRBJ1-2	once	NA	TGTGCCACCGCGACAGATTCTAACTATGGCTACACCTTC	CATATDSNYGYTF
TRBV28	TRBJ2-2	NA	TRBD1	TGTGCCAGCAAAGTAGGGGACAGAAACACCGGGGAGCTGTTTTTT	CASKVGDRNTGELFF
TRBV5-1	TRBJ1-5	NA	TRBD1	TGCGCCAGCAGCCGGACAGGGGACTCCAATCAGCCCCAGCATTTT	CASSRTGDSNQPQHF
TRBV3-1/TRBV3-2	TRBJ2-4	NA	TRBD1	TGTGCCAGCAGTCACTTCACAGGGGGTGCCAAAAACATTCAGTACTTC	CASSHFTGGAKNIQYF
TRBV29-1	TRBJ1-2	once	TRBD1	TGCAGCGGTACAGGGGGCAATGGCTACACCTTC	CSGTGGNGYTF
TRBV10-1	TRBJ2-1	NA	TRBD2	TGCGCCAGCAGTGAGGCGGGAGCGTACAATGAGCAGTTCTTC	CASSEAGAYNEQFF
TRBV5-4	TRBJ1-1	once	NA	TGTGCCAGCAGCTTCCCGGACAGAGAGAACACTGAAGCTTTCTTT	CASSFPDRENTEAFF
TRBV15	TRBJ1-4	few	TRBD1	TGTGCCACCAGCAGAGATCCCCAGGGGGACGAAAAACTGTTTTTT	CATSRDPQGDEKLFF
TRBV18	TRBJ2-7	NA	TRBD1	TGTGCCAGCTCACCGGGACAGGGGGCTTACGAGCAGTACTTC	CASSPGQGAYEQYF
TRBV7-2	TRBJ2-1	NA	NA	TGTGCCAGCAGCTTGGGGCTGGTGACCTACAATGAGCAGTTCTTC	CASSLGLVTYNEQFF
TRBV4-1	TRBJ1-3	NA	NA	TGCGCCAGCAGCCAAGATGGTGGGCAGAAAAACACCATATATTTT	CASSQDGGQKNTIYF
TRBV5-4	TRBJ2-1	NA	NA	TGTGCCAGCAGCTTCGATGAGGTTGAGCAGTTCTTC	CASSFDEVEQFF
TRBV2	TRBJ1-4	NA	NA	TGTGCCAGCAGGCCATGGAGTGGAATTGAAAAACTGTTTTTT	CASRPWSGIEKLFF
TRBV28	TRBJ1-1	few	TRBD1	TGTGCCAGCATCGGGACAGGGGGCTTGAGGACTGAAGCTTTCTTT	CASIGTGGLRTEAFF
TRBV5-1	TRBJ2-3	few	NA	TGCGCCAGCAGCTTGACGGGGGGCCCAGATACGCAGTATTTT	CASSLTGGPDTQYF